A single sample is the source of the 27 T cell receptor beta chains below, sequenced in a study of cytomegalovirus exposure and HLA in healthy donors. The assay was immunoSEQ multiplex PCR, and TCRdb's table has in-frame clones only and misses some. In the table there are more than 150,000 clones, about 88% of which are singletons. The sample was PBMCs. Every receptor here comes from a man aged 18 to 30 in good health and CMV-seronegative.

The chain is built from TRBV19 and TRBJ2-2; the D gene is possibly TRBD1 (6 bases). Germline-derived CDR1 and CDR2 are LNHDA and SQIVND (reference sequence). This CDR3 comprises 14 residues. V was pared by 7 bases and J by 2 bases, with 11 bases between. CDR3 region: CASNTGKNTGELFF. In DNA, the CDR3 is TGTGCCAGTAATACAGGGAAAAACACCGGGGAGCTGTTTTTT.

The rearrangement links TRBV10-2 to TRBJ2-1; D perhaps matches TRBD2 (5 bases). The CDR3 sequence is 15 residues long. V was pared by 3 bases and J by 6 bases, with 15 bases between. Germline lookup yields CDR1 WSHSY and CDR2 SAAADI. The CDR3 DNA is TGCGCCAGCAGTGATGGTTCATTTGGGAGCAATGAGCAGTTCTTC. Amino acids: CASSDGSFGSNEQFF.

The chain is built from TRBV6-1 and TRBJ1-3, with 7 bases fitting TRBD1. CDR1 is MNHNS, CDR2 SASEGT, per germline. Losses at the gene ends were 8 bases for V and 4 bases for J; bases not matched to a gene: 8. The CDR3 is 14 amino acids. CDR3 in amino acids: CASLGGFQGNTIYF. DNA of the CDR3: TGTGCCAGCCTAGGGGGCTTTCAAGGAAACACCATATATTTT.

The rearrangement uses TRBV7-9 and TRBJ2-7; weak D call: TRBD2 (6 bases). The germline gives CDR1 SEHNR, CDR2 FQNEAQ (reference sequence). The V end was cut by 3 bases, the J end by 5 bases, with 23 bases between. This CDR3 spans 17 amino acids. The CDR3 DNA is TGTGCCAGCAGCTTTGTTACTAGCAGGCTACAATCGGACGAGCAGTACTTC. This codes for CASSFVTSRLQSDEQYF.

This sequence joins TRBV6-1 and TRBJ2-1; D is undetermined. V dropped 4 bases and J dropped 0 bases, with 13 bases sitting between them. The CDR3 consists of 16 residues. In germline, CDR1 is MNHNS, CDR2 SASEGT. This chain's CDR3 is CASSVNYPSSYNEQFF. CDR3 nucleotide sequence: TGTGCCAGCAGTGTTAACTACCCGAGCTCCTACAATGAGCAGTTCTTC.

This rearrangement joins TRBV2 to TRBJ2-7; D not resolved. Trimming took 6 bases from V and 4 from J, leaving 10 bases between them. CDR3 length: 12 residues. Germline V lookup: CDR1 SNHLY, CDR2 FYNNEI. The CDR3 nucleotides read TGTGCCAGCAGGGCGACTCCGTACGAGCAGTACGTC. The encoded protein is CASRATPYEQYV.

V is TRBV28 and J is TRBJ1-2; TRBD1 is a possible D gene (5 bases). The CDR3 is 16 amino acids. Looked up from germline, CDR1 is MDHEN and CDR2 is SYDVKM. The V and J ends lost 3 bases and 4 bases respectively, with 18 bases between them. Here the CDR3 reads CASSFNFGGNPYGYTF. Here the CDR3 DNA reads TGTGCCAGCAGTTTTAATTTCGGGGGGAACCCCTATGGCTACACCTTC.

This clone appeared a single time. The chain links TRBV6-1 to TRBJ1-3, with D uncertain. V lost 3 bases and J lost 0, with 9 bases in between. The CDR3 sequence is 15 residues long. CDR1 is MNHNS and CDR2 is SASEGT in the germline V gene. CDR3 region: CASSDQAHSGNTIYF. CDR3 nucleotides: TGTGCCAGCAGTGACCAGGCTCACTCTGGAAACACCATATATTTT.

J is TRBJ1-5 and V is TRBV6-1; D is possibly TRBD1 (5 bases). The CDR3 loop spans 18 amino acids. V lost 3 bases and J 3 bases, leaving 21 bases between the germline ends. Germline values: CDR1 MNHNS, CDR2 SASEGT. The CDR3 loop reads CASSEIPGGGGDNQPQHF. The CDR3 DNA sequence: TGTGCCAGCAGTGAGATTCCCGGGGGAGGCGGGGACAATCAGCCCCAGCATTTT.

The rearrangement uses TRBV10-3 and TRBJ2-1; 8 nucleotides match TRBD2. The CDR3 sequence is 16 residues long. Germline V lookup: CDR1 ENHRY, CDR2 SYGVKD. V shed 5 bases and J 8 bases; nucleotides not matched to a gene: 14. CDR3 in DNA: TGTGCCATCAGTCGACCCCCGGGGGGGCTGAGTGATGAGCAGTTCTTC. It codes for CAISRPPGGLSDEQFF.

This chain joins TRBV28 and TRBJ1-1; no firm D call. V was pared by 2 bases and J by 0 bases, with 7 bases between. This CDR3 has 14 amino acids. The germline gives CDR1 MDHEN, CDR2 SYDVKM. CDR3 coding DNA: TGTGCCAGCAGTTTAAACAGAATGAACACTGAAGCTTTCTTT. Encoded protein: CASSLNRMNTEAFF. The full variable domain, in which reference TRBV28 and TRBJ1-1 provide the parts outside the CDR3, is DVKVTQSSRYLVKRTGEKVFLECVQDMDHENMFWYRQDPGLGLRLIYFSYDVKMKEKGDIPEGYSVSREKKERFSLILESASTNQTSMYLCASSLNRMNTEAFFGQGTRLTVV.

J is TRBJ2-5 and V is TRBV2, with a tentative D call TRBD1 (5 bases). This CDR3 comprises 13 residues. Trimming removed 7 bases from V and 5 bases from J, with 14 bases in between. Germline CDR1 SNHLY, CDR2 FYNNEI. The CDR3 DNA reads as TGTGCCAGCAACAGGTCCCCTGAGGAGACCCAGTACTTC. It yields the protein CASNRSPEETQYF.

V and J are TRBV7-8 and TRBJ2-7; D not certain. CDR3 length: 16 residues. The germline V gene encodes CDR1 SGHVS and CDR2 FQNEAQ. V dropped 1 base and J dropped 0 bases, with 13 bases sitting between them. The DNA of the CDR3 is TGTGCCAGCAGCTTAGATAGTGCGCGTCCCTCCTACGAGCAGTACTTC. Its translation: CASSLDSARPSYEQYF.

The chain links TRBV10-3 to TRBJ1-1, with 10 bases matching TRBD1. V dropped 6 bases and J dropped 3; count of bases not matched to a gene: 4. Germline loops: CDR1 ENHRY, CDR2 SYGVKD. This CDR3 has 14 residues. Written as DNA, the CDR3 is TGTGCCATCAGCCTAGGACAGGGGGACACTGAAGCTTTCTTT. Protein sequence: CAISLGQGDTEAFF.

The genes are TRBV5-4 and TRBJ2-1; tentative D call: TRBD2 (5 bases). With 5 bases removed from V and 5 bases from J, the gap between germline ends came to 17 bases. CDR1 is SGHNT and CDR2 is YYREEE in the germline V gene (reference sequence). This CDR3 spans 15 amino acids. This CDR3 reads CASSFWTGPHNEQFF. DNA of the CDR3: TGTGCCAGCAGTTTTTGGACTGGCCCGCACAATGAGCAGTTCTTC. The entire variable domain, with the rest obtained from reference TRBV5-4 and TRBJ2-1, is as follows: ETGVTQSPTHLIKTRGQQVTLRCSSQSGHNTVSWYQQALGQGPQFIFQYYREEENGRGNFPPRFSGLQFPNYSSELNVNALELDDSALYLCASSFWTGPHNEQFFGPGTRLTVL.

The V and J genes are TRBV7-2 and TRBJ1-5, with 7 bases identical to TRBD1. This CDR3 contains 16 residues. The V segment lost 2 bases and the J segment 3 bases; nucleotides outside the gene matches: 7. In germline, CDR1 is SGHTA, CDR2 FQGNSA. The DNA for the CDR3 is TGTGCCAGCAGCTTACATGGGACAGCGGACAATCAGCCCCAGCATTTT. Protein sequence: CASSLHGTADNQPQHF. The full variable domain, its missing parts supplied by reference TRBV7-2 and TRBJ1-5, is GAGVSQSPSNKVTEKGKDVELRCDPISGHTALYWYRQSLGQGLEFLIYFQGNSAPDKSGLPSDRFSAERTGGSVSTLTIQRTQQEDSAVYLCASSLHGTADNQPQHFGDGTRLSIL.

This clone was observed a handful of times. The rearrangement links TRBV6-4 to TRBJ2-7; D not certain. Germline V CDR1 and CDR2: MRHNA, SNTAGT. CDR3 length: 16 residues. V lost 0 bases, J lost 4 bases, and 16 bases lay in between. The CDR3 loop is CASSDSKRAAFYEQYF. CDR3 in DNA: TGTGCCAGCAGTGACTCGAAACGAGCCGCCTTTTACGAGCAGTACTTC.

The chain joins TRBV27 to TRBJ1-2; the match to TRBD1 covers 10 bases. J was trimmed by 4 bases and V by 6 bases; bases with no gene match: 8. The CDR3 runs 15 residues. Germline V CDR1 and CDR2: MNHEY, SMNVEV (reference sequence). The CDR3 reads CASRSTGGWIYGYTF. CDR3 coding DNA: TGTGCCAGCAGATCGACAGGGGGCTGGATCTATGGCTACACCTTC.

This chain links TRBV27 with TRBJ1-4; D ambiguous. The V end lost 3 bases, the J end lost 3 bases, and 8 bases lay between the germline ends. The germline V gene has CDR1 MNHEY and CDR2 SMNVEV (reference sequence). The CDR3 has 14 residues. The CDR3 DNA is TGTGCCAGCAGTTTGGCGCAGGCTAATGAAAAACTGTTTTTT. Translated: CASSLAQANEKLFF. The complete variable domain, with remaining parts taken from reference TRBV27 and TRBJ1-4, reads EAQVTQNPRYLITVTGKKLTVTCSQNMNHEYMSWYRQDPGLGLRQIYYSMNVEVTDKGDVPEGYKVSRKEKRNFPLILESPSPNQTSLYFCASSLAQANEKLFFGSGTQLSVL.

The chain joins TRBV5-1 to TRBJ1-2; D may be TRBD1 (5 bases). Germline CDR1 is SGHRS and CDR2 is YFSETQ. V shed 0 bases and J shed 2 bases, with 14 bases lying between them. The CDR3 runs 16 residues. DNA for the CDR3: TGCGCCAGCAGCTTGGAGGCCGTGGGGCAGAACTATGGCTACACCTTC. Translation gives CASSLEAVGQNYGYTF.

The chain joins TRBV5-1 to TRBJ1-3; no clear D. Trimming pared 2 bases from V and 0 bases from J, leaving 9 bases between. The CDR3 runs to 15 residues. From germline, CDR1 is SGHRS and CDR2 YFSETQ. The CDR3 loop is CASSLGEISGNTIYF. CDR3 coding DNA: TGCGCCAGCAGCTTAGGAGAGATCTCTGGAAACACCATATATTTT.

J is TRBJ2-2 and V is TRBV15; possibly TRBD1 for D (6 bases). Germline CDR1 and CDR2: LNHNV and YYDKDF (reference sequence). Trimming pared 4 bases from V and 4 bases from J, leaving 16 bases between. The CDR3 covers 16 residues. The CDR3 DNA is TGTGCCACCAGCACAGTCCGGGACATGAGCACCGGGGAGCTGTTTTTT. It yields the protein CATSTVRDMSTGELFF.

This chain links TRBV27 with TRBJ2-2; D may be TRBD2 (6 bases). The length of the CDR3 is 15 residues. Germline CDR1 reads MNHEY; CDR2 reads SMNVEV (reference sequence). The V and J ends lost 5 bases and 3 bases respectively, with 13 bases between them. CDR3 in amino acids: CASSPWDLDTGELFF. For the CDR3, the DNA is TGTGCCAGCAGTCCGTGGGACTTGGACACCGGGGAGCTGTTTTTT.

This clone was observed once. The chain carries TRBV25-1 and TRBJ1-2; D gene unclear. V lost 2 bases, J lost 6 bases, and 13 bases lay in between. The CDR3 covers 14 residues. Germline CDR1 and CDR2: MGHDK and SYGVNS. CDR3 nucleotides: TGTGCCAGCAGTGAAGTTACAGCCTTTGATGGCTACACCTTC. This gives the protein CASSEVTAFDGYTF.

The chain recombines TRBV13 with TRBJ2-2; 8 bases match TRBD1. The CDR3 runs 15 residues. The junction had 14 bases not matched to a gene; V was cut back by 10 bases and J by 7 bases. CDR1 and CDR2 (germline): PRHDT, FYEKMQ (reference sequence). The CDR3 region is CATDERTGFIGELFF. CDR3 bases: TGTGCCACCGATGAACGGACAGGGTTTATCGGGGAGCTGTTTTTT.

The chain recombines TRBV11-3 with TRBJ1-4, with a weak D call TRBD1 (6 bases). Germline loops: CDR1 SGHNT, CDR2 YENEEA. Trimming removed 5 bases from V and 7 bases from J, with 26 bases in between. The CDR3 totals 18 residues. The CDR3 reads CASSHYTGLPSLREKLFF. For the CDR3, the DNA is TGTGCCAGCAGCCATTATACAGGGCTACCAAGTCTTCGTGAAAAACTGTTTTTT.

This rearrangement joins TRBV11-3 to TRBJ1-1; D might be TRBD1 (6 bases). Germline V gene data show CDR1 as SGHNT and CDR2 as YENEEA. The CDR3 has 14 residues. Trimming left V 0 bases short and J 2 bases short, with 7 bases between. The CDR3 region is CASSLDGGNTEAFF. In DNA form, the CDR3 reads TGTGCCAGCAGCTTAGATGGGGGCAACACTGAAGCTTTCTTT.